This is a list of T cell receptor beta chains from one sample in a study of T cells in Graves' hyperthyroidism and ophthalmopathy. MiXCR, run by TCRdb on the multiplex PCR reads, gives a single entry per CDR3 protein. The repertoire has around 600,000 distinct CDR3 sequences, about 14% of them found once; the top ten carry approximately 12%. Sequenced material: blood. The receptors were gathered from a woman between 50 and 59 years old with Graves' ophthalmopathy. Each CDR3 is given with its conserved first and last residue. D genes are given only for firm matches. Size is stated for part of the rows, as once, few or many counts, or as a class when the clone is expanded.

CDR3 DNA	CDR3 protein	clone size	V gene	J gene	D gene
TGCAGCGTTGAATTGGGGGCTCACACAGATACGCAGTATTTT	CSVELGAHTDTQYF	many	TRBV29-1	TRBJ2-3	NA
TGCGCCAGCAGCTACCCTGGACAGGGGTCGATCTACGAGCAGTACTTC	CASSYPGQGSIYEQYF	NA	TRBV5-1	TRBJ2-7	TRBD1
TGTGCCAGCAGCCTGGGACACAGGAAAAACACTGAAGCTTTCTTT	CASSLGHRKNTEAFF	many	TRBV6-2/TRBV6-3	TRBJ1-1	NA
TGTGCCAGCCGTCCTCTCTCTGGAAACACCATATATTTT	CASRPLSGNTIYF	NA	TRBV3-1	TRBJ1-3	NA
TGCGCCAGCAGCTCCTCTCCGGGACGGAGCTCTGGGGCCAACGTCCTGACTTTC	CASSSSPGRSSGANVLTF	few	TRBV5-1	TRBJ2-6	NA
TGTGCCAGCAGTTTAGGGGGTAACTACGAGCAGTACTTC	CASSLGGNYEQYF	many	TRBV27	TRBJ2-7	NA
TGCGCCAGCAGCCCTATAGCGGGAAAGGACAATGAGCAGTTCTTC	CASSPIAGKDNEQFF	few	TRBV4-3	TRBJ2-1	TRBD2
TGTGCCACCAGCAGTGAGGTCGGAAACACCATATATTTT	CATSSEVGNTIYF	NA	TRBV15	TRBJ1-3	NA
TGTGCCAGCAGCTTACGGGCTAGCGGGGCAACTAGCACAGATACGCAGTATTTT	CASSLRASGATSTDTQYF	few	TRBV7-6	TRBJ2-3	TRBD2
TGTGCCAGCAGCCAAAGGGGCACTAGCGGGAGTCACGAGCAGTACTTC	CASSQRGTSGSHEQYF	many	TRBV3-1	TRBJ2-7	TRBD2
TGTGCCAGTAGTATAGATTTGAGCTACCGAAGCAATCAGCCCCAGCATTTT	CASSIDLSYRSNQPQHF	NA	TRBV19	TRBJ1-5	NA
TGTGCCAGCAGCTTAGATCATCGGGCAGCGAGATACTCCTACGAGCAGTACTTC	CASSLDHRAARYSYEQYF	many	TRBV11-2	TRBJ2-7	NA
TGCGCCAGCAGCCGAGGGACCCCCGACTGGGAGCAGTACTTC	CASSRGTPDWEQYF	many	TRBV5-1	TRBJ2-7	NA
TGCAGTGCCCAACAGGGGGCTAACTATGGCTACACCTTC	CSAQQGANYGYTF	NA	TRBV20-1	TRBJ1-2	TRBD1
TGTGCCAGCAGTTATGCCTCGAGGATTCAGCCCCAGCATTTT	CASSYASRIQPQHF	NA	TRBV6-1	TRBJ1-5	NA
TGTGCCAGCAGTGAAACTAGCGGCATGTCCTACGAGCAGTACTTC	CASSETSGMSYEQYF	many	TRBV2	TRBJ2-7	TRBD2
TGCAGTGCTAGGATCGGGCGAAACACTGAAGCTTTCTTT	CSARIGRNTEAFF	many	TRBV20-1	TRBJ1-1	NA
TGTGCCAGCAGCTTATCAGGACAGGCCACCGGGGAGCTGTTTTTT	CASSLSGQATGELFF	few	TRBV11-2	TRBJ2-2	TRBD1
TGTGCCAGCAGCTGGCTAGGGACCCAGTACTTC	CASSWLGTQYF	NA	TRBV7-2	TRBJ2-5	NA
TGTGCCAGCAATTTTGCGGAGAACACTGAAGCTTTCTTT	CASNFAENTEAFF	NA	TRBV25-1	TRBJ1-1	NA
TGCAGTGCTAGAACAGGGGGCGAAGAAAAACTGTTTTTT	CSARTGGEEKLFF	many	TRBV20-1	TRBJ1-4	TRBD1
TGCAGTGCCCTCGATAGGACTAGCGGTAGCTACGAGCAGTACTTC	CSALDRTSGSYEQYF	many	TRBV20-1	TRBJ2-7	TRBD2
TGTGCCAGCAGAACTGATAGAAGCTCCTACAATGAGCAGTTCTTC	CASRTDRSSYNEQFF	many	TRBV27	TRBJ2-1	NA
TGCGCCAGCGCGGACGGACAGCCCTACGAGCAGTACTTC	CASADGQPYEQYF	NA	TRBV5-1	TRBJ2-7	NA
TGTGCCACCAGTGAACCGGGGACAGGGGTAAATGAGCAGTTCTTC	CATSEPGTGVNEQFF	NA	TRBV24-1	TRBJ2-1	TRBD1
TGTGCCAGCAGCGTAGGCCCGAGACTCAATGAGCAGTTCTTC	CASSVGPRLNEQFF	NA	TRBV9	TRBJ2-1	NA
TGTGCCAGCAGATATCCCGGGGGACTAGCGGGGTCTAGCACAGATACGCAGTATTTT	CASRYPGGLAGSSTDTQYF	NA	TRBV7-3	TRBJ2-3	TRBD2